This record looks at one T cell receptor beta chain sequence and its context. Its antigen remains unidentified. The sequenced fragment ends 3 residues before the CDR3 boundary, so the rest is inferred from the germline J gene. The sample belongs to a study of T cell clonality in common variable immunodeficiency (dated by TCRdb to 2013 to 2016). Study-wide conclusions, independent of this receptor: Correlations between repertoire features and clinical complications were limited by patient heterogeneity within the CVID cohort. Despite equal DNA input, controls averaged approximately 77,000 unique sequences per sample versus around 30,000 in CVID samples. The authors noted that sequencing repertoires of T cell subpopulations would be needed to clarify what caused the increased clonality in CVID. Reportedly, TCRbeta sequences from CVID had fewer deletions and N-nucleotide insertions, and highly modified clones with 13 or more V deletions were absent from CVID. CVID subjects shared fewer TCRbeta clones with each other than healthy controls did (p < 0.0001). Compared with healthy controls, CVID subjects showed increased TCRbeta clonality (t-test p = 0.018), a feature most characteristic of about a third of subjects.

According to the germline V gene (reference sequence), CDR1 reads GTSNPN and CDR2 reads SVGIG. From the cysteine through the phenylalanine, the CDR3 covers 14 amino acids. The DNA covers only part of the CDR3, 33 bases in frame from base 1. CVID samples and control samples contributed equivalent amounts of genomic DNA as sequencing input. For every sample, a 60 bp segment covering the rearranged TCRbeta CDR3 region was amplified and then sequenced. TCRbeta amplification used the immunoSEQ assay, a bias-corrected multiplex PCR with high-throughput sequencing. As for the authors' bioinformatics: Every unique nucleotide sequence was considered a clone and was annotated with V, D and J genes, copy number and frequency. Sequences were labeled productive if in frame, and non-productive if out of frame or containing stop codons. As previously described, clonality was computed from Shannon's entropy. The predicted amino acid sequences of productive clones were used to derive mean CDR3 Kyte-Doolittle hydropathy. The R hclust function was used to hierarchically cluster scaled V gene usage with Manhattan distance and complete linkage. Sharing of clones by CDR3 amino acid sequence was evaluated by resampling 12 repertoires per group over 100 rounds. The repertoires were searched for 70 published EBV-specific TCRbeta sequences and fewer than 250 published CMV-specific TCRbeta sequences. A couple of CVID samples yielding fewer than 10,000 sequences were excluded from analysis, leaving approximately 40 CVID repertoires. In TCRdb, the immuneACCESS table is reduced to in-frame sequences with V and J assigned. These tables do not hold every clone; where another copy was compared, an unresolved V gene accounts for under half, and the others remain unexplained. That table is the source of V, J and clone size, and D and trimming were worked out from the DNA. For this sample, about 39,000 clones are listed, none of them singletons. The top ten clones comprise approximately 2.8% of the sample.

Most CVID patients and most healthy controls were of Caucasian heritage. Heparinized peripheral whole blood samples of 5 to 8 ml were collected from each donor. Genomic DNA from adults with common variable immune deficiency (CVID) and from healthy adult controls was the source for sequencing TCRbeta CDR3 repertoires. There were approximately 22 healthy adult volunteers in the control group (about 12 female and 10 male), ranging in age from 23 to 66 years, with a mean age of roughly 35. To isolate peripheral blood mononuclear cells, diluted blood was subjected to density centrifugation over Hypaque 1077 or Ficoll-Paque. Genomic DNA was obtained from unsorted mononuclear cells using either Qiagen column purification or a centrifugation-based method.

The sequenced sample was peripheral blood mononuclear cells. This receptor was taken from a person aged 18 to 75 in good health. The rearranged chain carries TRBV30 and TRBJ1-2; 8 middle bases align to TRBD1. The sequenced part of the CDR3 DNA is TGTGCCTGGACTCACCGGGACAGGTACAATGAC. The resulting protein is CAWTHRDRYND. The entire CDR3 is CAWTHRDRYNDYTF.